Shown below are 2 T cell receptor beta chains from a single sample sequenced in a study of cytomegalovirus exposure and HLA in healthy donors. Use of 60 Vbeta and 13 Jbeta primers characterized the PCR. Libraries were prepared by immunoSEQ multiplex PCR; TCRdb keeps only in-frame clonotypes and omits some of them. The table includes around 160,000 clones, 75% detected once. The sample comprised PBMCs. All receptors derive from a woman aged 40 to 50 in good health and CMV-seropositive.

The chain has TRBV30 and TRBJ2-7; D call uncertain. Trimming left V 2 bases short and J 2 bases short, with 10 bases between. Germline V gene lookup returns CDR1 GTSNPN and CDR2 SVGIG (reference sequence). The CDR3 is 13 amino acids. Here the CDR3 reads CAWSSYSPYEQYF. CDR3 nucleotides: TGTGCCTGGAGTTCCTATTCTCCCTACGAGCAGTACTTC.

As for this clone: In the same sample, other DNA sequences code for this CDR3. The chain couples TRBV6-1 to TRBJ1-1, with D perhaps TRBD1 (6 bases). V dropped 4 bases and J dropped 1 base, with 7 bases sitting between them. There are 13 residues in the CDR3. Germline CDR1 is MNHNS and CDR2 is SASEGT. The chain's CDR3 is CASSGRGNTEAFF. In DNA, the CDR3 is TGTGCCAGCAGTGGCAGGGGGAACACTGAAGCTTTCTTT.